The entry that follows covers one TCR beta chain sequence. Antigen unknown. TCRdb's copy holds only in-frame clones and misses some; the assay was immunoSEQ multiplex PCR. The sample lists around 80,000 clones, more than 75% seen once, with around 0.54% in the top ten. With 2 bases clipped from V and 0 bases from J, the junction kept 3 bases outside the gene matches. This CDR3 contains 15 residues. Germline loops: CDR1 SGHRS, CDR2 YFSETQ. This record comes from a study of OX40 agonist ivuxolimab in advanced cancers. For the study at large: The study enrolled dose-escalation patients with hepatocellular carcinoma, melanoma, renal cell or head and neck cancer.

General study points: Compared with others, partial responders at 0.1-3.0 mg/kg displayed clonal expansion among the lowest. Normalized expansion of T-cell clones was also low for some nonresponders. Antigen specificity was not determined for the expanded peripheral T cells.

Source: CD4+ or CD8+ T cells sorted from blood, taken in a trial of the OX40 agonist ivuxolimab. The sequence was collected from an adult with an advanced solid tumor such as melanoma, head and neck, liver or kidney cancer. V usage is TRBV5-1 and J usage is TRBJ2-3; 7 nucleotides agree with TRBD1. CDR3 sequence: CASSLEGASTDTQYF. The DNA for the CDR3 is TGCGCCAGCAGCTTAGAGGGGGCTAGCACAGATACGCAGTATTTT. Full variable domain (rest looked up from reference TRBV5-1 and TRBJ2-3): KAGVTQTPRYLIKTRGQQVTLSCSPISGHRSVSWYQQTPGQGLQFLFEYFSETQRNKGNFPGRFSGRQFSNSRSEMNVSTLELGDSALYLCASSLEGASTDTQYFGPGTRLTVL.